The 26 T cell receptor beta chains listed next were all sequenced from one sample in a study of blood T cell repertoires in COVID-19. Sequencing used immunoSEQ multiplex PCR; TCRdb keeps in-frame clones, though not all of them. The sample consists of around 45,000 clones, roughly nine tenths of them appearing once. The sequenced sample consisted of peripheral blood. These receptors were collected from a human donor in a cohort sampled during active COVID-19.

V usage is TRBV6-1 and J usage is TRBJ2-4, with D tentatively TRBD2 (6 bases). The CDR3 runs 15 residues. V shed 2 bases and J shed 4 bases, with 12 bases lying between them. Germline loops: CDR1 MNHNS, CDR2 SASEGT. The CDR3 nucleotides read TGTGCCAGCAGTGAATACGGAGGGTCTAAAAACATTCAGTACTTC. This gives the protein CASSEYGGSKNIQYF.

This clone has just a few counts. The chain recombines TRBV3-1 (or the pseudogene TRBV3-2) with TRBJ2-7, with D perhaps matching TRBD2 (6 bases). V lost 0 bases, J lost 2 bases, and 11 bases lay in between. The germline V gene encodes CDR1 LGHDT and CDR2 YNNKEL (reference sequence). There are 15 residues in the CDR3. The CDR3 protein is CASSQETAGPYEQYF. CDR3 DNA sequence: TGTGCCAGCAGCCAAGAGACGGCGGGGCCCTACGAGCAGTACTTC.

CDR3 in amino acids: CASSPGQKNGYTF. Written as DNA, the CDR3 is TGTGCCAGCTCACCGGGGCAGAAAAATGGCTACACCTTC. The chain has TRBV18 and TRBJ1-2, with D possibly TRBD1 on 5 matching bases. This CDR3 is 13 amino acids long. Looked up from germline, CDR1 is KGHSH and CDR2 is LQKENI. V lost 3 bases and J lost 6, with 11 bases in between.

This rearrangement joins TRBV7-9 to TRBJ2-7, with 9 nucleotides matching TRBD2. This CDR3 has 15 amino acids. Germline CDR1 and CDR2: SEHNR and FQNEAQ (reference sequence). Losses at the gene ends were 5 bases for V and 4 bases for J; bases not matched to a gene: 9. The CDR3 is CASSRGGASGYEQYF. CDR3 sequence (DNA): TGTGCCAGCAGCCGCGGGGGGGCCTCGGGGTACGAGCAGTACTTC.

The chain combines TRBV5-1 with TRBJ2-5, with a possible D match to TRBD1 (6 bases). This CDR3 has 13 residues. The V gene's germline CDR1 is SGHRS and CDR2 YFSETQ. With 7 bases removed from V and 0 bases from J, the gap between germline ends came to 10 bases. The CDR3 region is CASRRTDQETQYF. The CDR3 bases are TGCGCCAGCCGCCGGACAGACCAAGAGACCCAGTACTTC. The variable domain in full, completed from reference TRBV5-1 and TRBJ2-5, reads KAGVTQTPRYLIKTRGQQVTLSCSPISGHRSVSWYQQTPGQGLQFLFEYFSETQRNKGNFPGRFSGRQFSNSRSEMNVSTLELGDSALYLCASRRTDQETQYFGPGTRLLVL.

The chain recombines TRBV9 with TRBJ1-1; D remains unclear. V lost 4 bases to trimming and J lost 5 bases, with 12 bases between them. Per the germline V gene, CDR1 is SGDLS and CDR2 is YYNGEE. This CDR3 region has 13 residues. CDR3 sequence (DNA): TGTGCCAGCAGCTCCCATCCGGGAACTGAAGCTTTCTTT. It codes for CASSSHPGTEAFF.

This chain connects TRBV27 to TRBJ2-4; tentatively, D is TRBD1 (6 bases). Trimming shortened V by 4 bases and J by 9 bases, and 13 bases separated the two germline ends. CDR1 and CDR2 (germline): MNHEY, SMNVEV (reference sequence). This CDR3 has 13 amino acids. CDR3 nucleotide sequence: TGTGCCAGCAGTTCAGCAGGGGATATCATTCAGTACTTC. It is translated as CASSSAGDIIQYF.

The chain joins TRBV5-8 to TRBJ2-1; maybe TRBD1 (5 bases). The germline V gene has CDR1 SGHTS and CDR2 YDEGEE. V dropped 1 base and J dropped 6 bases, with 14 bases sitting between them. The CDR3 is 15 amino acids. The CDR3 loop is CASSLPRALGNEQFF. The CDR3 DNA sequence: TGTGCCAGCAGCTTGCCCAGGGCGTTAGGCAATGAGCAGTTCTTC.

The chain joins TRBV27 to TRBJ1-2; D not resolved. The germline V gene encodes CDR1 MNHEY and CDR2 SMNVEV (reference sequence). CDR3 length: 15 residues. Trimming cost V 0 bases and J 2 bases, with 10 bases left between them. The chain's CDR3 is CASSLSWTGNYGYTF. For the CDR3, the DNA is TGTGCCAGCAGTTTATCGTGGACGGGGAACTATGGCTACACCTTC.

V usage is TRBV9 and J usage is TRBJ1-1; 10 bases align to TRBD1. The CDR3 runs 17 residues. V shed 3 bases and J 0 bases; nucleotides not matched to a gene: 8. Germline CDR1 reads SGDLS; CDR2 reads YYNGEE. The CDR3, as DNA: TGTGCCAGCAGCGGAGGGACAGGGGAATTTCTGAACACTGAAGCTTTCTTT. Encoded protein: CASSGGTGEFLNTEAFF.

The chain combines TRBV6-6 with TRBJ1-2; 7 bases align to TRBD1. Trimming removed 5 bases from V and 3 bases from J; junction bases left unmatched: 6. CDR1 MNHNY and CDR2 SVGAGI come from the germline V gene (reference sequence). The CDR3 runs 14 residues. The CDR3 region is CASSDRVVDYGYTF. The CDR3 coding sequence is TGTGCCAGCAGTGACAGGGTGGTTGACTATGGCTACACCTTC.

The V and J genes are TRBV15 and TRBJ1-1; D uncertain. The CDR3 length is 12 residues. Germline-derived CDR1 and CDR2 are LNHNV and YYDKDF (reference sequence). Trimming left V 1 base short and J 8 bases short, with 8 bases between. The CDR3 sequence is CATSRAATEAFF. The DNA of the CDR3 is TGTGCCACCAGCAGAGCGGCGACAGAAGCTTTCTTT.

The chain couples TRBV7-9 to TRBJ2-1; 9 nucleotides agree with TRBD1. CDR1 is SEHNR and CDR2 is FQNEAQ in the germline V gene (reference sequence). The V and J ends lost 5 bases and 7 bases, in that order; junction bases with no gene match: 12. The CDR3 extends over 16 amino acids. The CDR3 coding sequence is TGTGCCAGCAGCCCTCCGGGACAGGGTAAAATAAATGAGCAGTTCTTC. Protein sequence: CASSPPGQGKINEQFF.

The CDR3 sequence: CASSPANTGELFF. In DNA, the CDR3 is TGTGCCAGCAGTCCGGCGAACACCGGGGAGCTGTTTTTT. V is TRBV12-3 or TRBV12-4 and J is TRBJ2-2; D unclear. The CDR3 is 13 amino acids. With 5 bases removed from V and 0 bases from J, the gap between germline ends came to 4 bases.

This chain connects TRBV19 to TRBJ1-6; 8 nucleotides match TRBD1. Germline lookup yields CDR1 LNHDA and CDR2 SQIVND (reference sequence). The J segment lost 9 bases and the V segment lost 4 bases, leaving 5 bases of the junction unmatched. The CDR3 runs to 14 residues. The chain's CDR3 is CASSSDRGGSPLHF. CDR3 sequence (DNA): TGTGCCAGTAGTAGCGACAGGGGTGGTTCACCCCTCCACTTT.

The V gene is TRBV6-5, the J gene TRBJ1-1; 8 nucleotides match TRBD1. V gave up 5 bases and J gave up 1 base; unmatched junction bases: 3. Looked up from germline, CDR1 is MNHEY and CDR2 is SVGAGI. The CDR3 sequence is 14 residues long. The CDR3 DNA is TGTGCCAGCAGTCCCGGGACAGGGAACACTGAAGCTTTCTTT. It yields the protein CASSPGTGNTEAFF.

By frequency in the sample, this clone is medium-sized. The V and J genes are TRBV6-2 or TRBV6-3 and TRBJ2-1, with 9 bases aligning to TRBD1. The germline V gene has CDR1 MNHEY and CDR2 SVGEGT. V lost 4 bases and J lost 5; bases outside the gene matches: 6. The CDR3 contains 15 residues. This CDR3 is CASSLPGTGHNEQFF. Here the CDR3 DNA reads TGTGCCAGCAGTTTGCCCGGGACAGGGCACAATGAGCAGTTCTTC.

The chain uses TRBV2 and TRBJ1-2; perhaps TRBD1 as D (5 bases). This CDR3 comprises 13 residues. Germline V lookup: CDR1 SNHLY, CDR2 FYNNEI. Trimming took off 4 bases at V and 7 bases at J, with 13 bases between the two ends. CDR3 nucleotides: TGTGCCAGCAGTGTTGACAGCACGGGTGGCTACACCTTC. Translating gives CASSVDSTGGYTF.

The V and J genes are TRBV7-9 and TRBJ1-2, with D hard to call. Trimming left V 4 bases short and J 6 bases short, with 6 bases between. The germline CDR1 and CDR2 sequences are SEHNR and FQNEAQ (reference sequence). The CDR3 runs to 11 residues. DNA of the CDR3: TGTGCCAGCAGCTACGAGAATGGCTACACCTTC. Amino acid sequence: CASSYENGYTF. The full variable domain, its missing parts supplied by reference TRBV7-9 and TRBJ1-2, is DTGVSQNPRHKITKRGQNVTFRCDPISEHNRLYWYRQTLGQGPEFLTYFQNEAQLEKSRLLSDRFSAERPKGSFSTLEIQRTEQGDSAMYLCASSYENGYTFGSGTRLTVV.

The chain uses TRBV12-2 and TRBJ2-3; TRBD2, the table's D call, was not compared with the DNA. TRBV12-2 is a pseudogene segment. This CDR3 has 16 residues. The CDR3 bases are TGTGCAAGTCGCCTCCAGCGGGGGGGCGTCACAGATACGCAGTATTTT. Encoded protein: CASRLQRGGVTDTQYF.

This chain connects TRBV21-1 to TRBJ2-2; TRBD1 is taken as the D call from the table, unchecked against the DNA. TRBV21-1 is shown as a pseudogene. The CDR3 sequence is 17 residues long. The CDR3 DNA reads TGTGCCACCTTTCCGACCCAGGGAAATGGGTGCACCGGGGAGCTGTTTTTT. Translating gives CATFPTQGNGCTGELFF.

The chain uses TRBV2 and TRBJ2-7; 9 bases match TRBD1. Germline V gene data show CDR1 as SNHLY and CDR2 as FYNNEI. The J segment lost 4 bases and the V segment lost 5 bases, leaving 3 bases of the junction unmatched. This CDR3 contains 13 residues. The DNA of the CDR3 is TGTGCCAGCAGTTCCGGGACAGGGTACGAGCAGTACTTC. Encoded protein: CASSSGTGYEQYF.

The rearrangement uses TRBV6-5 and TRBJ1-2; 7 nucleotides match TRBD1. This CDR3 region has 13 residues. Germline trimming cut 4 bases from V and 6 bases from J; bases unmatched to any gene: 5. Germline loops: CDR1 MNHEY, CDR2 SVGAGI. DNA for the CDR3: TGTGCCAGCAGTTTCCTACAGGGGCATGGCTACACCTTC. This gives the protein CASSFLQGHGYTF.

The genes are TRBV19 and TRBJ1-1; perhaps TRBD1 as D (5 bases). Trimming left V 7 bases short and J 1 base short, with 16 bases between. The CDR3 sequence is 15 residues long. CDR1 LNHDA and CDR2 SQIVND come from the germline V gene (reference sequence). CDR3 sequence (DNA): TGTGCCAGTACCTTAAAGCGGGGGGGGAACACTGAAGCTTTCTTT. Its protein product is CASTLKRGGNTEAFF.

This chain connects TRBV19 to TRBJ1-5; a possible D gene is TRBD1 (6 bases). Germline CDR1 is LNHDA and CDR2 is SQIVND (reference sequence). Trimming took off 3 bases at V and 0 bases at J, with 9 bases between the two ends. The CDR3 loop spans 15 amino acids. Here the CDR3 reads CASSMGQLSNQPQHF. The CDR3 DNA sequence: TGTGCCAGTAGTATGGGACAACTTAGCAATCAGCCCCAGCATTTT.

This rearrangement joins TRBV7-6 to TRBJ1-4; no clear D gene. The V gene's germline CDR1 is SGHVS and CDR2 FNYEAQ. Trimming took 5 bases from V and 4 from J, leaving 8 bases between them. The CDR3 sequence is 13 residues long. The chain's CDR3 is CASSPGINEKLFF. The CDR3 DNA sequence: TGTGCCAGCAGCCCCGGGATTAATGAAAAACTGTTTTTT.